This T cell receptor (beta chain) was captured in a study of radiotherapy plus CTLA-4 blockade in lung cancer. Study-level information: Objective responses arose in approximately 17% of patients, and roughly 31% experienced disease control.

This CDR3 contains 13 residues. Trimming removed 6 bases from V and 0 bases from J; junction bases left unmatched: 2. Germline loops: CDR1 MDHEN, CDR2 SYDVKM. Clones were sequenced by immunoSEQ multiplex PCR, and TCRdb holds only the in-frame ones, with some missing. This table holds roughly 60,000 clones, 76% found once. The TCR originated in a human donor with non-small cell lung cancer who had a complete response to radiotherapy plus ipilimumab. Material: peripheral blood, obtained from a patient treated with radiotherapy plus ipilimumab. The gene calls are TRBV28 and TRBJ2-7, with 7 nucleotides matching TRBD1. The CDR3 DNA follows: TGTGCCAGCAGCGGGACAGCCTCCTACGAGCAGTACTTC. This sequence encodes CASSGTASYEQYF. Full variable domain (remainder filled in from reference TRBV28 and TRBJ2-7): DVKVTQSSRYLVKRTGEKVFLECVQDMDHENMFWYRQDPGLGLRLIYFSYDVKMKEKGDIPEGYSVSREKKERFSLILESASTNQTSMYLCASSGTASYEQYFGPGTRLTVT.